Sequencing of this T cell receptor (beta chain) was carried out in a study of shared clonotypes between healthy human individuals. Study findings and constraints: The naive CD4 repertoires of several donors were compared, and roughly 5.1% of clonotypes were shared.

As for this clone: The antigen is undetermined.

In the naive CD8 group, cells lacked CD45RO and were positively selected for CCR7, so terminally differentiated effector memory CD45RA+ cells were left out. Donors were healthy HIV-negative adults without recent acute infections or vaccinations. Each cell subset's genomic DNA was divided evenly among several immunoSEQ plates. Under the authors' procedure: From ImmunoSEQ came sequences covering only the junction and carrying no quality scores, so filtering differed. Sequencing used immunoSEQ multiplex PCR; TCRdb keeps in-frame clones, though not all of them. V and J calls and clone size follow that table, whereas D and trimming were derived from the DNA. This table has more than 600,000 clones, about 91% appearing once. This receptor was obtained from a man aged 30 to 39 in good health. The sequencing input was naive CD8+ T cells sorted from blood.

This CDR3 is CAQETSTGEQFF. CDR3 nucleotides: TGTGCCCAGGAGACTTCGACGGGAGAGCAGTTCTTC. The chain joins TRBV7-9 to TRBJ2-1, with D possibly TRBD2 on 5 matching bases. The CDR3 covers 12 residues. Germline V lookup: CDR1 SEHNR, CDR2 FQNEAQ (reference sequence). The V end lost 11 bases, the J end lost 10 bases, and 18 bases lay between the germline ends. The whole variable domain, remainder taken from reference TRBV7-9 and TRBJ2-1, is DTGVSQNPRHKITKRGQNVTFRCDPISEHNRLYWYRQTLGQGPEFLTYFQNEAQLEKSRLLSDRFSAERPKGSFSTLEIQRTEQGDSAMYLCAQETSTGEQFFGPGTRLTVL.